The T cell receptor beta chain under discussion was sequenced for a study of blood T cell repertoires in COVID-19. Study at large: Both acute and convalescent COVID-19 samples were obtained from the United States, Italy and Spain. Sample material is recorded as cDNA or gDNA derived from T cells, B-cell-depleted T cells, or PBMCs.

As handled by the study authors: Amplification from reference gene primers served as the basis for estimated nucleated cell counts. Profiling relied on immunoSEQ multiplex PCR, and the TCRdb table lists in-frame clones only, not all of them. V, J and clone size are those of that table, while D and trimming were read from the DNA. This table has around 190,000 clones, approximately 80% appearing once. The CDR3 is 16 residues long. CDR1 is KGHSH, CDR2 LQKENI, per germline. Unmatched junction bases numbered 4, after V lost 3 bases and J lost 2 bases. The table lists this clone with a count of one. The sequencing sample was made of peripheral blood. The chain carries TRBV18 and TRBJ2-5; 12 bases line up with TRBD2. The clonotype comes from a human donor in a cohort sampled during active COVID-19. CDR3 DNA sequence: TGTGCCAGCTCACCGAGGCTAGCGGGGGGGCAAGAGACCCAGTACTTC. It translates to CASSPRLAGGQETQYF.